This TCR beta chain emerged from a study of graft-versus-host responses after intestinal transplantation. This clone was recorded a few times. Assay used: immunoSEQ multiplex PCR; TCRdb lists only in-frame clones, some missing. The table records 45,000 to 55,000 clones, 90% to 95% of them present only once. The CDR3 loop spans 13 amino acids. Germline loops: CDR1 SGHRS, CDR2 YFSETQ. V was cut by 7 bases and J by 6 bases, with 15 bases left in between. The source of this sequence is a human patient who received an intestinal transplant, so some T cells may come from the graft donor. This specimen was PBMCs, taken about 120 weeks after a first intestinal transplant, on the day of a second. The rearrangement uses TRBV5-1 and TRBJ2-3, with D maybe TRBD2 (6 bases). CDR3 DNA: TGCGCCAGCGCGGGGACGACGGGGGATACGCAGTATTTT. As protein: CASAGTTGDTQYF.